This passage covers 18 T cell receptor beta chains from one sample sequenced in a study of regulatory T cells in long-lasting Graves disease (dated by TCRdb to the early 2020s). Library prep was done by multiplex PCR. The sequencer listed for this sample is Illumina HiSeq 4000. CDR3 regions were amplified by Arm-PCR with iRepertoire HTBI primers to construct TCR beta libraries. TCRdb reworked the public reads: Q25 trimming with fastp, MiXCR clone assembly, productive beta chains retained. Each entry merges the rows of one CDR3 protein and shows their most common DNA and genes. For this sample the table gives under 700,000 distinct CDR3 sequences, of which about 16% were detected only once. The top ten clones comprise 25% of the sample. This specimen's time point label, per the study, means: newly diagnosed GD, antithyroid drugs for less than 3 months. For both TCR sequencing and RNA sequencing, RNA was extracted from PBMCs in TRIzol.

The sample was also linked to a second study, of T cells in Graves' hyperthyroidism and ophthalmopathy.

The specimen was peripheral blood mononuclear cells (PBMCs), collected at new diagnosis, from a patient treated with antithyroid drugs. The source is a woman aged 35 to 60 with Graves disease. Donor details come from another sample of the same person, matched by shared clones.

This clonotype was observed a few times. The V gene is TRBV20-1, the J gene TRBJ1-2; D gene uncertain. The V and J ends lost 5 bases and 3 bases respectively, with 13 bases between them. This CDR3 has 13 amino acids. CDR1 is DFQATT, CDR2 SNEGSKA, per germline (reference sequence). CDR3 DNA sequence: TGCAGTGCTGGAGTAGAGGGTGACTATGGCTACACCTTC. Translated: CSAGVEGDYGYTF.

This clonotype appeared a few times. The chain carries TRBV28 and TRBJ1-6; the D gene is possibly TRBD1 (6 bases). Between the trimmed V and J ends, which lost 6 bases and 5 bases, there was a span of 14 bases. Germline V gene lookup returns CDR1 MDHEN and CDR2 SYDVKM. This CDR3 contains 15 residues. The CDR3 protein is CASSASGQNNSPLHF. In DNA, the CDR3 is TGTGCCAGCAGCGCCTCGGGACAAAATAATTCACCCCTCCACTTT.

The gene calls are TRBV27 and TRBJ2-1, with a tentative D call TRBD2 (6 bases). Germline V gene data show CDR1 as MNHEY and CDR2 as SMNVEV (reference sequence). The CDR3 runs 15 residues. Trimming took 6 bases from V and 6 from J, leaving 18 bases between them. CDR3 protein: CASSARWDFPNEQFF. The CDR3, as DNA: TGTGCCAGCAGCGCCAGGTGGGACTTCCCCAATGAGCAGTTCTTC.

V is TRBV7-9 and J is TRBJ1-3, with 9 bases fitting TRBD1. V shed 5 bases, J shed 3 bases, and the junction held 5 bases outside the gene matches. Germline-derived CDR1 and CDR2 are SEHNR and FQNEAQ (reference sequence). The CDR3 sequence is 15 residues long. Here the CDR3 reads CASSHGQGFGNTIYF. Here the CDR3 DNA reads TGTGCCAGCAGCCACGGACAGGGGTTTGGAAACACCATATATTTT. The full variable domain, with the rest looked up from reference TRBV7-9 and TRBJ1-3, is DTGVSQNPRHKITKRGQNVTFRCDPISEHNRLYWYRQTLGQGPEFLTYFQNEAQLEKSRLLSDRFSAERPKGSFSTLEIQRTEQGDSAMYLCASSHGQGFGNTIYFGEGSWLTVV.

This clonotype was seen many times. The rearrangement joins TRBV3-1 to TRBJ2-7, with D perhaps TRBD1 (5 bases). Germline V CDR1 and CDR2: LGHDT, YNNKEL (reference sequence). The CDR3 covers 12 residues. V shed 6 bases and J shed 1 base, with 7 bases lying between them. The CDR3 bases are TGTGCCAGCAGTCGACAGTCCTACGAGCAGTACTTC. Amino acid sequence: CASSRQSYEQYF.

CDR3 in DNA: TGTGCCAGCAGAATGGTCTGGGGCACTGAAGCTTTCTTT. It is translated as CASRMVWGTEAFF. J is TRBJ1-1 and V is TRBV6-1; no firm D call. This CDR3 region has 13 residues. Per germline, CDR1 MNHNS and CDR2 SASEGT. Deletions cut 6 bases from V and 4 bases from J, with 12 bases between.

On this clonotype itself: With a much larger clone just one base away, this may be a read error. The chain couples TRBV3-1 to TRBJ2-1; 13 bases map to TRBD2. The CDR3 loop spans 17 amino acids. V dropped 4 bases and J dropped 2; count of bases not matched to a gene: 5. Per germline, CDR1 LGHDT and CDR2 YNNKEL (reference sequence). CDR3 coding DNA: TGTGCCAGCAGCCTTATGGGGACTAGCGGGGCCTACAATGAGCAGTTCTTC. Translated: CASSLMGTSGAYNEQFF.

The gene calls are TRBV20-1 and TRBJ2-1; D is ambiguous. CDR1 is DFQATT, CDR2 SNEGSKA, per germline (reference sequence). Trimming took 4 bases from V and 0 from J, leaving 10 bases between them. The CDR3 is 14 amino acids. As DNA, the CDR3 is TGCAGTGCTACCAGCCACAGCTCCTACAATGAGCAGTTCTTC. This codes for CSATSHSSYNEQFF.

This clonotype was counted ten times or more. The rearrangement links TRBV20-1 to TRBJ2-1; TRBD2 agrees at 11 bases. CDR1 is DFQATT, CDR2 SNEGSKA, per germline (reference sequence). The V gene end was trimmed by 1 base and the J gene end by 9 bases; junction bases not matched to a gene: 8. This CDR3 region has 15 residues. CDR3 region: CSARVVVAGGSEQFF. DNA of the CDR3: TGCAGTGCTAGAGTGGTGGTAGCGGGGGGGTCTGAGCAGTTCTTC.

This clonotype was detected only once. V is TRBV19 and J is TRBJ1-2; 7 nucleotides agree with TRBD1. Germline loops: CDR1 LNHDA, CDR2 SQIVND (reference sequence). The V and J ends lost 4 bases and 3 bases, in that order; junction bases with no gene match: 14. The CDR3 length is 17 residues. In DNA, the CDR3 is TGTGCCAGTAGTAGCCCCTTGACAGGGAAGAGGGACTATGGCTACACCTTC. The encoded protein is CASSSPLTGKRDYGYTF. Complete variable domain (other parts from reference TRBV19 and TRBJ1-2): DGGITQSPKYLFRKEGQNVTLSCEQNLNHDAMYWYRQDPGQGLRLIYYSQIVNDFQKGDIAEGYSVSREKKESFPLTVTSAQKNPTAFYLCASSSPLTGKRDYGYTFGSGTRLTVV.

This chain links TRBV5-1 with TRBJ2-2; unclear D gene. The germline V gene encodes CDR1 SGHRS and CDR2 YFSETQ. Trimming left V 7 bases short and J 4 bases short, with 17 bases between. The CDR3 loop spans 15 amino acids. Here the CDR3 DNA reads TGCGCCAGCGGTGTCCCCGCAGGCCTCACCGGGGAGCTGTTTTTT. Translation gives CASGVPAGLTGELFF.

This clonotype was seen a handful of times. The V and J genes are TRBV25-1 and TRBJ1-1; tentative D call: TRBD1 (5 bases). The CDR3 runs 15 residues. In germline, CDR1 is MGHDK, CDR2 SYGVNS. The germline V and J ends were trimmed by 1 base and 1 base, with 10 bases remaining between them. CDR3 protein: CASSEWGRGNTEAFF. In nucleotides, the CDR3 is TGTGCCAGCAGTGAATGGGGACGAGGGAACACTGAAGCTTTCTTT.

This clonotype was detected a few times. The J gene is TRBJ1-2, the V gene TRBV11-2; D is undetermined. Germline V gives CDR1 SGHAT, CDR2 FQNNGV. V lost 1 base and J lost 7, with 16 bases in between. CDR3 size: 15 residues. The CDR3 region is CASSLVGREARGYTF. CDR3 coding DNA: TGTGCCAGCAGCTTAGTAGGAAGGGAAGCTCGTGGCTACACCTTC.

This clonotype was seen at least ten times. This chain joins TRBV12-3 or TRBV12-4 and TRBJ1-1; possibly TRBD1 for D (5 bases). This CDR3 contains 13 residues. Trimming took 1 base from V and 10 from J, leaving 13 bases between them. CDR3 amino acids: CASSLDRGGVAFF. The CDR3 DNA sequence: TGTGCCAGCAGTTTAGATCGTGGGGGTGTAGCTTTCTTT.

V and J are TRBV13 and TRBJ1-3; D ambiguous. CDR3 length: 15 residues. CDR1 is PRHDT, CDR2 FYEKMQ, per germline (reference sequence). V lost 1 base and J 0 bases, leaving 7 bases between the germline ends. CDR3: CASSLEPISGNTIYF. As DNA, the CDR3 is TGTGCCAGCAGCTTAGAACCGATCTCTGGAAACACCATATATTTT.

This clonotype was counted many times. CDR3 amino acids: CASSLGSPDRGPPLHF. CDR3 sequence (DNA): TGTGCCAGCAGTTTAGGAAGTCCCGATCGGGGACCACCCCTCCACTTT. The V call is TRBV12-3 or TRBV12-4, the J call TRBJ1-6, with TRBD1 as a possible D gene (5 bases). With 1 base removed from V and 11 bases from J, the gap between germline ends came to 18 bases. There are 16 residues in the CDR3.

This clonotype was observed many times. DNA for the CDR3: TGTGCCAGCAGTGGCCCCACATTAAGTGCTCAGCCCCAGCATTTT. Its protein product is CASSGPTLSAQPQHF. The gene calls are TRBV2 and TRBJ1-5; no clear D gene. Germline CDR1 reads SNHLY; CDR2 reads FYNNEI. With 4 bases removed from V and 6 bases from J, the gap between germline ends came to 16 bases. CDR3 length: 15 amino acids.

This clonotype has only a few counts. This chain uses TRBV6-1 with TRBJ1-4, with no clear D. The CDR3 spans 16 residues. V lost 5 bases, J lost 0 bases, and 13 bases lay in between. Germline V gives CDR1 MNHNS, CDR2 SASEGT. The CDR3: CASSNGVSSTNEKLFF. The CDR3 DNA reads as TGTGCCAGCAGTAACGGGGTCTCCTCAACTAATGAAAAACTGTTTTTT.